This passage covers 21 T cell receptor beta chains from one sample sequenced in a study of CD8 T cells in Susac syndrome. Random-hexamer reverse transcription was applied to about 0.45 to 1 ug RNA. TCRdb independently ran MiXCR on the immunoSEQ multiplex PCR reads; one entry per CDR3 protein. The sample lists 110,000 or so distinct CDR3 sequences; around nine tenths were seen once. Sequenced input: CD4+ T cells from PBMCs. The source of these receptors is a human donor in good health.

The chain recombines TRBV5-1 with TRBJ2-2; D possibly matches TRBD1 or TRBD2 (7 bases each). This CDR3 has 14 amino acids. V shed 4 bases and J shed 4 bases, with 11 bases lying between them. Germline assignment: CDR1 SGHRS and CDR2 YFSETQ. The DNA of the CDR3 is TGCGCCAGCAGCCGGGGGGACAGCACCGGGGAGCTGTTTTTT. This gives the protein CASSRGDSTGELFF.

The chain has TRBV7-6 and TRBJ2-7, with 9 bases that match TRBD1. V lost 1 base and J lost 3; bases outside the gene matches: 4. CDR1 and CDR2 from the germline V gene are SGHVS and FNYEAQ. CDR3 length: 15 residues. For the CDR3, the DNA is TGTGCCAGCAGCTTAGGGGGACAGGGCTTCTACGAGCAGTACTTC. Translating it yields CASSLGGQGFYEQYF.

The chain employs TRBV20-1 and TRBJ1-6; D not certain. This CDR3 contains 12 residues. The germline gives CDR1 DFQATT, CDR2 SNEGSKA (reference sequence). Trimming removed 6 bases at V and 8 bases at J, with 11 bases between. CDR3 coding DNA: TGCAGTGCAAAAGCAGTAGATTCACCCCTCCACTTT. It specifies CSAKAVDSPLHF.

The chain carries TRBV29-1 and TRBJ1-1; D ambiguous. This CDR3 region has 11 residues. V was cut by 1 base and J by 7 bases, with 7 bases left in between. Germline assignment: CDR1 SQVTM and CDR2 ANQGSEA. This CDR3 is CSVEVGNEAFF. CDR3 sequence (DNA): TGCAGCGTTGAAGTGGGGAATGAAGCTTTCTTT.

The chain carries TRBV2 and TRBJ2-5; 12 bases agree with TRBD2. The CDR3 length is 14 residues. V trimming: 7 bases; J trimming: 5 bases; junction bases outside the gene matches: 5. Germline CDR1 reads SNHLY; CDR2 reads FYNNEI. For the CDR3, the DNA is TGTGCCAGCACCCTAGCGGGAGGGCGCGAGACCCAGTACTTC. Its translation: CASTLAGGRETQYF.

V gene TRBV6-5 combines with J gene TRBJ2-7; TRBD1 might be the D (6 bases). The CDR3 consists of 13 residues. The V and J ends lost 0 bases and 11 bases respectively, with 14 bases between them. Germline CDR1 MNHEY, CDR2 SVGAGI. The CDR3, as DNA: TGTGCCAGCAGTTACTCCCACAGGGACGGCAAGTACTTC. This sequence encodes CASSYSHRDGKYF.

The chain is built from TRBV7-2 and TRBJ1-2, with D possibly being TRBD1 (6 bases). Germline values: CDR1 SGHTA, CDR2 FQGNSA. The V end was cut by 0 bases, the J end by 7 bases, with 6 bases between. CDR3 size: 12 residues. This chain's CDR3 is CASSLAGAGYTF. CDR3 DNA: TGTGCCAGCAGCTTAGCGGGGGCTGGCTACACCTTC. The whole variable domain, remainder taken from reference TRBV7-2 and TRBJ1-2, is GAGVSQSPSNKVTEKGKDVELRCDPISGHTALYWYRQSLGQGLEFLIYFQGNSAPDKSGLPSDRFSAERTGGSVSTLTIQRTQQEDSAVYLCASSLAGAGYTFGSGTRLTVV.

The V gene is TRBV6-6, the J gene TRBJ1-1, with TRBD1 identical over 8 bases. The CDR3 loop spans 16 amino acids. The V gene's germline CDR1 is MNHNY and CDR2 SVGAGI (reference sequence). The trim removed 0 bases at V and 7 bases at J, leaving 10 bases unmatched. CDR3 loop: CASSYSQGAILGEAFF. The CDR3 bases are TGTGCCAGCAGTTACTCGCAGGGGGCAATTTTAGGTGAAGCTTTCTTT.

This rearrangement joins TRBV4-3 to TRBJ2-7; D is unresolved. The CDR3 is made up of 15 amino acids. Germline CDR1 reads LGHNA; CDR2 reads YSLEER. V dropped 0 bases and J dropped 4 bases, with 13 bases sitting between them. The CDR3 spells CASSQDDSNVYEQYF. Here the CDR3 DNA reads TGCGCCAGCAGCCAAGACGATTCCAACGTTTACGAGCAGTACTTC.

The chain recombines TRBV9 with TRBJ2-2, with D perhaps TRBD2 (7 bases). The CDR3 has 16 residues. Germline-derived CDR1 and CDR2 are SGDLS and YYNGEE. The V end lost 4 bases, the J end lost 6 bases, and 19 bases lay between the germline ends. As DNA, the CDR3 is TGTGCCAGCAGCCTTAGAGGCGGGGGCGTCGCCGGGGAGCTGTTTTTT. Protein sequence: CASSLRGGGVAGELFF.

This clonotype was detected once. J is TRBJ2-7 and V is TRBV20-1; possible D gene TRBD2, 5 bases. Between the trimmed V and J ends, which lost 0 bases and 3 bases, there was a span of 12 bases. Germline CDR1 is DFQATT and CDR2 is SNEGSKA (reference sequence). The CDR3 has 14 residues. CDR3 sequence (DNA): TGCAGTGCTAGAGATAACCCGGGAATCTACGAGCAGTACTTC. The encoded protein is CSARDNPGIYEQYF.

V gene TRBV2 combines with J gene TRBJ1-1; D perhaps matches TRBD1 (5 bases). The V gene's germline CDR1 is SNHLY and CDR2 FYNNEI. Between the trimmed V and J ends, which lost 6 bases and 0 bases, there was a span of 11 bases. This CDR3 is 14 amino acids long. The CDR3 bases are TGTGCCAGCAGGGAGACAGAGATGAACACTGAAGCTTTCTTT. Amino acid sequence: CASRETEMNTEAFF.

The V call is TRBV3-1, the J call TRBJ1-5; TRBD1 might be the D (6 bases). The germline V gene has CDR1 LGHDT and CDR2 YNNKEL (reference sequence). V shed 6 bases and J shed 9 bases, with 18 bases lying between them. The CDR3 has 14 residues. DNA of the CDR3: TGTGCCAGCAGGCCGGCGGGGGCGGACTCGCCCCAGCATTTT. Translated, it gives CASRPAGADSPQHF. The complete variable domain, with remaining parts taken from reference TRBV3-1 and TRBJ1-5, reads DTAVSQTPKYLVTQMGNDKSIKCEQNLGHDTMYWYKQDSKKFLKIMFSYNNKELIINETVPNRFSPKSPDKAHLNLHINSLELGDSAVYFCASRPAGADSPQHFGDGTRLSIL.

CDR3 coding DNA: TGTGCCAGCAGTTTTCCAGGGACGGCGAACACTGAAGCTTTCTTT. Translated: CASSFPGTANTEAFF. The rearrangement uses TRBV12-3 or TRBV12-4 and TRBJ1-1; TRBD1 might be the D (5 bases). This CDR3 is built from 15 residues. V was shortened by 3 bases and J by 1 base, with 12 bases between the two germline ends.

This chain connects TRBV11-1 to TRBJ2-5; no clear D gene. The CDR3 runs 14 residues. Per germline, CDR1 SGHAT and CDR2 FQDESV (reference sequence). The germline V and J ends were trimmed by 1 base and 5 bases, with 11 bases remaining between them. CDR3 region: CASSLEGRLETQYF. DNA of the CDR3: TGTGCCAGCAGCTTAGAGGGTCGCCTTGAGACCCAGTACTTC.

The V gene is TRBV20-1, the J gene TRBJ1-2; 7 bases align to TRBD1. Germline V lookup: CDR1 DFQATT, CDR2 SNEGSKA (reference sequence). CDR3 length: 18 amino acids. After removal of 0 bases from V and 5 bases from J, the junction contained 18 bases not matched to a gene. CDR3 nucleotides: TGCAGTGCTAGAGACCGTACGAAGGGGACAGATCCTCGTTATGGCTACACCTTC. Protein: CSARDRTKGTDPRYGYTF.

The gene calls are TRBV6-2 or TRBV6-3 and TRBJ1-5; D possibly corresponds to TRBD1 (5 bases). The CDR3 totals 15 residues. The germline CDR1 and CDR2 sequences are MNHEY and SVGEGT. The ends were cut back, 6 bases at V and 0 bases at J, with 12 bases in the middle. The CDR3 DNA sequence: TGTGCCAGCAGGCACGAGGGGATTAGCAATCAGCCCCAGCATTTT. Translated, it gives CASRHEGISNQPQHF.

The chain carries TRBV11-1 and TRBJ1-1; D call uncertain. CDR1 and CDR2 from the germline V gene are SGHAT and FQDESV (reference sequence). The V end was cut by 5 bases, the J end by 4 bases, with 14 bases between. This CDR3 is built from 14 residues. Written as DNA, the CDR3 is TGTGCCAGCAGCCTACAACTTGAGGGCACTGAAGCTTTCTTT. Its translation: CASSLQLEGTEAFF. Variable domain in full (rest from reference TRBV11-1 and TRBJ1-1): EAEVAQSPRYKITEKSQAVAFWCDPISGHATLYWYRQILGQGPELLVQFQDESVVDDSQLPKDRFSAERLKGVDSTLKIQPAELGDSAMYLCASSLQLEGTEAFFGQGTRLTVV.

The V and J genes are TRBV20-1 and TRBJ1-5; 10 bases fit TRBD1. The V and J ends lost 3 bases and 5 bases, in that order; junction bases with no gene match: 7. Germline V gene lookup returns CDR1 DFQATT and CDR2 SNEGSKA (reference sequence). The CDR3 contains 15 residues. The DNA of the CDR3 is TGCAGTGCTAGTGAGTTGACAGGGGGCGATCAGCCCCAGCATTTT. Translation gives CSASELTGGDQPQHF.

J is TRBJ2-7 and V is TRBV6-2 or TRBV6-3; possibly TRBD1 or TRBD2 for D (5 bases each). The V end was cut by 6 bases, the J end by 4 bases, with 13 bases between. Germline V CDR1 and CDR2: MNHEY, SVGEGT. The length of the CDR3 is 13 residues. The CDR3 region is CASRPDRLYEQYF. For the CDR3, the DNA is TGTGCCAGCAGACCCGACAGACTATACGAGCAGTACTTC.

The rearrangement uses TRBV11-2 and TRBJ1-5, with D possibly being TRBD1 (5 bases). The CDR3 extends over 13 amino acids. V lost 5 bases, J lost 7 bases, and 12 bases lay in between. The germline V gene encodes CDR1 SGHAT and CDR2 FQNNGV. The CDR3 protein is CASSPFGGQPQHF. The CDR3 nucleotides read TGTGCCAGCAGCCCCTTCGGGGGACAGCCCCAGCATTTT.